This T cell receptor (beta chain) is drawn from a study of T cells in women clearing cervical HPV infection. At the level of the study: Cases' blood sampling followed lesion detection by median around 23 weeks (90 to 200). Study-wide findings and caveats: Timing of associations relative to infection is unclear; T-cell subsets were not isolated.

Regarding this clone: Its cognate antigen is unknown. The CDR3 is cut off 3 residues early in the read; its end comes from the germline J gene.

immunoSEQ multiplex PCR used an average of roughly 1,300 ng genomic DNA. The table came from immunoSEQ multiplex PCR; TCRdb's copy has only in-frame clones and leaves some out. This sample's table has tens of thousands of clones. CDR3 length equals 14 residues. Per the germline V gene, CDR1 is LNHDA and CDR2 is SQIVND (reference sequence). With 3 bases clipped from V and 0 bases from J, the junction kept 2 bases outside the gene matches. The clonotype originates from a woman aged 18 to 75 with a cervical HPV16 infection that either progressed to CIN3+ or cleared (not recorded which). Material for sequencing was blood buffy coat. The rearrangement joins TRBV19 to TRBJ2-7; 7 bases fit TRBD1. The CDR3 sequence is CASSIGDSSYEQYF. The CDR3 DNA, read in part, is TGTGCCAGTAGTATTGGGGACAGCTCCTACGAG.